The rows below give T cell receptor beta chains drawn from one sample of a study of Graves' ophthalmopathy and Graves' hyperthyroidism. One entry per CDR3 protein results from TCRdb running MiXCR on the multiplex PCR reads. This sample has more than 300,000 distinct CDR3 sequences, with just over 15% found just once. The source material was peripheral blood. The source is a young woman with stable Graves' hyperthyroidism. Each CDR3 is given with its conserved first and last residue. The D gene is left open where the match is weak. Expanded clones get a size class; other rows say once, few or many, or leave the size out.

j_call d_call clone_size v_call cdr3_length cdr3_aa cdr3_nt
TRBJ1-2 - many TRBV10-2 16 CASSATILGYDYGYTF TGCGCCAGCAGTGCCACTATTTTAGGGTACGACTATGGCTACACCTTC
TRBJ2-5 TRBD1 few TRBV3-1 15 CASSQSDRGPKTQYF TGTGCCAGCAGCCAGTCCGACAGGGGGCCAAAGACCCAGTACTTC
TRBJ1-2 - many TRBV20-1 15 CSARAPPSGSYGYTF TGCAGTGCTAGGGCCCCCCCCAGCGGGAGCTATGGCTACACCTTC
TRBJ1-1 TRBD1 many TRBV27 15 CASSPRTGQGSEAFF TGTGCCAGCAGTCCGAGAACGGGACAGGGTTCTGAAGCTTTCTTT
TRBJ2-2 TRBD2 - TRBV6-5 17 CASSYTAGGGRTGELFF TGTGCCAGCAGTTACACAGCGGGGGGGGGGAGGACCGGGGAGCTGTTTTTT
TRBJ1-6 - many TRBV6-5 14 CASSYSNQGSPLHF TGTGCCAGCAGTTACTCGAACCAGGGTTCACCCCTCCACTTT
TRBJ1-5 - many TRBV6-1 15 CASSTRDRLGQPQHF TGTGCCAGCAGCACAAGAGACAGGTTGGGGCAGCCCCAGCATTTT
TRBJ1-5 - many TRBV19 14 CASKFRVGNQPQHF TGTGCCAGTAAGTTCAGGGTGGGGAATCAGCCCCAGCATTTT
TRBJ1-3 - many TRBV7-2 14 CASSLQALGNTIYF TGTGCCAGCAGCCTTCAGGCCCTAGGGAACACCATATATTTT
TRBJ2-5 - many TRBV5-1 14 CASSGTSNQETQYF TGCGCCAGCAGCGGAACTAGCAACCAAGAGACCCAGTACTTC
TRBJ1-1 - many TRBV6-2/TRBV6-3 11 CASSSNTEAFF TGTGCCAGCAGTTCGAACACTGAAGCTTTCTTT
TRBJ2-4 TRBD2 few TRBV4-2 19 CASSATGTSGVRAKNIQYF TGTGCCAGCAGCGCCACCGGGACTAGCGGGGTTAGAGCCAAAAACATTCAGTACTTC
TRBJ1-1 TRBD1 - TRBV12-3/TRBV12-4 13 CASQGAMGTEAFF TGTGCCAGCCAGGGGGCCATGGGGACTGAAGCTTTCTTT
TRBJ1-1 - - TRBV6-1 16 CASSVMGSRLNTEAFF TGTGCCAGCAGTGTCATGGGAAGCAGATTGAACACTGAAGCTTTCTTT
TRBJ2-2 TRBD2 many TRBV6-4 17 CASSRRAGERGTGELFF TGTGCCAGCTCACGAAGGGCGGGGGAAAGAGGCACCGGGGAGCTGTTTTTT
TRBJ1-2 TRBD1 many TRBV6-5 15 CASSIPGTGTYGYTF TGTGCCAGCAGTATACCCGGGACAGGCACCTATGGCTACACCTTC
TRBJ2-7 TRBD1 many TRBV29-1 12 CSAKGGRYEQYF TGCAGCGCTAAAGGGGGCCGCTACGAGCAGTACTTC
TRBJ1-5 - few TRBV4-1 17 CASSHPVGGGGNQPQHF TGCGCCAGCAGCCACCCCGTGGGGGGAGGGGGCAATCAGCCCCAGCATTTT
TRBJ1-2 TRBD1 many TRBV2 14 CASSESGGYYGYTF TGTGCCAGCAGTGAATCAGGGGGGTACTATGGCTACACCTTC
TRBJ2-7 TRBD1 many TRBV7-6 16 CASSNPTLDRGPEQYF TGTGCCAGCAGCAACCCTACTTTGGACAGGGGTCCCGAGCAGTACTTC
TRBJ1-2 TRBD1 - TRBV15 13 CATSAGQDYGYTF TGTGCCACCAGTGCCGGACAGGACTATGGCTACACCTTC
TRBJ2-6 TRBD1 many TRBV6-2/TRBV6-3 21 CASSYSIFRRDRDSGANVLTF TGTGCCAGCAGTTACTCGATTTTCCGCCGGGACAGGGATTCTGGGGCCAACGTCCTGACTTTC
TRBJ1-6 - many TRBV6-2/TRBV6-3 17 CASSYSIRDLGNSPLHF TGTGCCAGCAGTTACTCGATCCGGGACCTGGGTAATTCACCCCTCCACTTT
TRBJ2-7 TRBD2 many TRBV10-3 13 CAISTSDSYEQYF TGTGCCATCAGTACTAGCGACTCCTACGAGCAGTACTTC
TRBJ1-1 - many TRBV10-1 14 CASSESLMNTEAFF TGCGCCAGCAGTGAGTCTCTCATGAACACTGAAGCTTTCTTT
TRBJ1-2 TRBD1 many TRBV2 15 CASSTNRGQDYGYTF TGTGCCAGCAGTACCAACAGGGGGCAAGACTATGGCTACACCTTC
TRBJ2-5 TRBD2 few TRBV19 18 CASSIRLAGTPLQETQYF TGTGCCAGTAGTATTCGTCTAGCGGGGACCCCTCTCCAAGAGACCCAGTACTTC
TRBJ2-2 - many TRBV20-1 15 CSASAGGRNTGELFF TGCAGTGCTTCCGCCGGAGGGAGGAACACCGGGGAGCTGTTTTTT
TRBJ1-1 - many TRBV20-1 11 CSARDDTEAFF TGCAGTGCTAGAGACGACACTGAAGCTTTCTTT
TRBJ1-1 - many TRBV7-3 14 CASSFNWGPPEAFF TGTGCCAGCAGCTTTAATTGGGGTCCCCCTGAAGCTTTCTTT
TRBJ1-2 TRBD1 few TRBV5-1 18 CASSLGGQGAINNYGYTF TGCGCCAGCAGCTTGGGAGGACAGGGGGCGATCAATAACTATGGCTACACCTTC
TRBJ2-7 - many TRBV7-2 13 CASSLVRPYEQYF TGTGCCAGCAGCTTAGTGCGTCCCTACGAGCAGTACTTC
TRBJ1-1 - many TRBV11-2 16 CASSRRTANINTEAFF TGTGCCAGCAGCCGACGGACAGCTAACATTAACACTGAAGCTTTCTTT
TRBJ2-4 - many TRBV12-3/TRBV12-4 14 CASSSMGPKNIQYF TGTGCCAGCAGCTCAATGGGCCCCAAAAACATTCAGTACTTC
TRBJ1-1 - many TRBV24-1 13 CATSDQGGTEAFF TGTGCCACCAGTGACCAAGGTGGGACTGAAGCTTTCTTT
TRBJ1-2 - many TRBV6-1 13 CASTLDGSYGYTF TGTGCCAGCACCCTGGACGGATCCTATGGCTACACCTTC
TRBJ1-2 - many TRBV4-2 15 CASSQGVEGNYGYTF TGTGCCAGCAGCCAAGGAGTGGAGGGGAACTATGGCTACACCTTC
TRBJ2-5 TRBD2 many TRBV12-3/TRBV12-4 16 CASRRGLAGEGETQYF TGTGCCAGCAGACGGGGACTAGCGGGGGAGGGGGAGACCCAGTACTTC
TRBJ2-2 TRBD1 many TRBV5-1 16 CASRPPWDSVTGELFF TGCGCCAGCAGGCCCCCCTGGGACAGTGTGACCGGGGAGCTGTTTTTT
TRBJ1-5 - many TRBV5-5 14 CASSLREGYQPQHF TGTGCCAGCAGCCTGAGAGAAGGTTATCAGCCCCAGCATTTT
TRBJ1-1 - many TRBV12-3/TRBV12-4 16 CASSLGVGRMDTEAFF TGTGCCAGCAGTCTCGGGGTGGGCAGAATGGACACTGAAGCTTTCTTT
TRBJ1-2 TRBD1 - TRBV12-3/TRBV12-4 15 CASSYRTGGNYGYTF TGTGCCAGCAGTTACCGGACAGGGGGAAACTATGGCTACACCTTC
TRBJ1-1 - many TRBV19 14 CASSIIKGNTEAFF TGTGCCAGTAGTATCATAAAGGGCAACACTGAAGCTTTCTTT
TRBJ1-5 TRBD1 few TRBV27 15 CASSRGQGIYQPQHF TGTGCCAGCAGCCGGGGACAGGGTATATATCAGCCCCAGCATTTT
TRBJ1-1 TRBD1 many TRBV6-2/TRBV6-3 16 CASSTGTGFMNTEAFF TGTGCCAGCAGTACCGGGACAGGCTTCATGAACACTGAAGCTTTCTTT
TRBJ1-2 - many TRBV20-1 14 CSAYWGTANYGYTF TGCAGCGCTTACTGGGGTACAGCTAACTATGGCTACACCTTC
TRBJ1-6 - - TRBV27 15 CASTLRLVNNSPLHF TGTGCCAGCACTTTACGATTGGTTAATAATTCACCCCTCCACTTT
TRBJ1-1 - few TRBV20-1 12 CSATDSNTEAFF TGCAGTGCGACCGACAGCAACACTGAAGCTTTCTTT
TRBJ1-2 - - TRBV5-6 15 CASSFEGLEFQGYTF TGTGCCAGCAGCTTTGAAGGGTTAGAGTTTCAGGGCTACACCTTC
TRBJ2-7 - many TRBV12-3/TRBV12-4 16 CASGGSGAGESYEQYF TGTGCCAGCGGGGGCTCCGGAGCTGGGGAATCCTACGAGCAGTACTTC
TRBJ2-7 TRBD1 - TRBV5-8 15 CASSGQDRGLYEQYF TGTGCCAGCAGCGGGCAGGACAGGGGGCTCTACGAGCAGTACTTC
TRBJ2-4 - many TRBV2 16 CASSEEKQGVQNIQYF TGTGCCAGCAGTGAAGAGAAACAGGGTGTCCAAAACATTCAGTACTTC
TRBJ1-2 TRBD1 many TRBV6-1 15 CASSEDLTGAYGYTF TGTGCCAGCAGTGAAGATTTAACAGGGGCCTATGGCTACACCTTC
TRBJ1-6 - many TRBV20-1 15 CSASRLDPYNSPLHF TGCAGTGCTAGCAGACTGGATCCCTATAATTCACCCCTCCACTTT
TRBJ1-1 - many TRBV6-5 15 CASSYGADINTEAFF TGTGCCAGCAGTTACGGGGCGGATATTAACACTGAAGCTTTCTTT